These 25 T cell receptor beta chains came from one sample sequenced in a study of post-analysis software for immune sequencing data. Study results and caveats: Patients had higher frequencies than controls of about five TRBV segments, including TRBV5-6, TRBV5-1 and TRBV20-1.

Antigen specificity for these receptors is unknown. The TCR beta cDNA libraries contained unique molecular identifiers. TCRdb called the PCR reads again in MiXCR, with one record for every CDR3 protein. The data show 250,000 to 300,000 distinct CDR3 sequences, less than 40% seen once. Sequenced sample: blood. The receptor set was obtained from a girl aged 5-17 years with multiple sclerosis.

The chain links TRBV20-1 to TRBJ1-2, with unresolved D. The germline CDR1 and CDR2 sequences are DFQATT and SNEGSKA (reference sequence). Deletions cut 5 bases from V and 11 bases from J, with 18 bases between. This CDR3 has 12 residues. For the CDR3, the DNA is TGCAGTGCTTCCCCAGGACTCCCCAATTACACCTTC. Its protein is CSASPGLPNYTF.

This clonotype has ten or more counts. The chain uses TRBV30 and TRBJ2-3; 7 bases are a match to TRBD2. CDR3 size: 15 residues. V was pared by 4 bases and J by 4 bases, with 11 bases of the junction left unmatched. Germline V CDR1 and CDR2: GTSNPN, SVGIG (reference sequence). Here the CDR3 reads CAWTLGAGEADTQYF. CDR3 DNA sequence: TGTGCCTGGACCCTTGGGGCGGGAGAGGCAGATACGCAGTATTTT.

The chain has TRBV5-6 and TRBJ2-1, with 10 bases aligning to TRBD2. Germline V gene data show CDR1 as SGHDT and CDR2 as YYEEEE. The CDR3 spans 14 residues. V was clipped by 4 bases and J by 7 bases; unmatched bases: 5. CDR3 loop: CASSSGLAVNEQFF. The CDR3 region has the DNA TGTGCCAGCAGCAGTGGACTAGCGGTTAATGAGCAGTTCTTC.

This clonotype was picked up many times. V gene TRBV3-1 combines with J gene TRBJ1-2; D unresolved. The CDR3 is made up of 13 amino acids. V lost 5 bases and J lost 8, with 15 bases in between. CDR1 and CDR2 (germline): LGHDT, YNNKEL (reference sequence). CDR3: CASSSGRSIGYTF. CDR3 coding DNA: TGTGCCAGCAGCTCGGGTCGCTCAATAGGCTACACCTTC. Based on the CDR3 plus reference TRBV3-1 and TRBJ1-2, the full variable domain is DTAVSQTPKYLVTQMGNDKSIKCEQNLGHDTMYWYKQDSKKFLKIMFSYNNKELIINETVPNRFSPKSPDKAHLNLHINSLELGDSAVYFCASSSGRSIGYTFGSGTRLTVV.

In its sample, this clonotype was seen a few times. This may stem from a read error, because a much larger clone lies one nucleotide away. The rearrangement joins TRBV6-5 to TRBJ2-5, with 9 bases that match TRBD2. Germline V gene sequence: CDR1 MNHEY, CDR2 SVGAGI. The CDR3 runs 16 residues. The V segment lost 5 bases and the J segment 11 bases; nucleotides outside the gene matches: 18. In DNA, the CDR3 is TGTGCCAGCAGTCCCCTCGCGGGGGGGCCCTACAATGAGCAGTACTTC. Translated, it gives CASSPLAGGPYNEQYF.

The rearrangement uses TRBV28 and TRBJ2-5; 8 nucleotides match TRBD2. With 7 bases clipped from V and 0 bases from J, the junction kept 13 bases outside the gene matches. This CDR3 has 17 residues. Germline CDR1 MDHEN, CDR2 SYDVKM. The CDR3 region has the DNA TGTGCCAGCATTGGACTAGCCTTGGATAGGTACCAAGAGACCCAGTACTTC. Its protein is CASIGLALDRYQETQYF.

CDR3 nucleotide sequence: TGTGCCAGCAGTCGCCGGCGAGGGCGAGGGGCCGGGGAGCTGTTTTTT. Translating it yields CASSRRRGRGAGELFF. The chain is built from TRBV2 and TRBJ2-2; D possibly uses TRBD1 or TRBD2 (5 bases each). V was clipped by 5 bases and J by 6 bases, with 19 bases between them. The CDR3 runs to 16 residues. Germline CDR1 reads SNHLY; CDR2 reads FYNNEI.

V usage is TRBV12-3 or TRBV12-4 and J usage is TRBJ2-7; no clear D gene. The V end lost 6 bases, the J end lost 2 bases, and 14 bases lay between the germline ends. There are 14 residues in the CDR3. This CDR3 reads CASSSTEGPYEQYF. In DNA, the CDR3 is TGTGCCAGCAGCTCGACGGAAGGACCCTACGAGCAGTACTTC.

The CDR3 sequence: CASSFDSSGEKLFF. In DNA, the CDR3 is TGTGCCAGCAGTTTCGACAGCTCAGGCGAAAAACTGTTTTTT. The chain has TRBV28 and TRBJ1-4; D perhaps matches TRBD1 (5 bases). The ends were cut back, 3 bases at V and 8 bases at J, with 13 bases in the middle. The CDR3 extends over 14 amino acids. Germline assignment: CDR1 MDHEN and CDR2 SYDVKM.

The chain combines TRBV5-1 with TRBJ1-1, with D perhaps matching TRBD1 (5 bases). From germline, CDR1 is SGHRS and CDR2 YFSETQ. CDR3 size: 15 residues. Trimming shortened V by 3 bases and J by 5 bases, and 17 bases separated the two germline ends. Written as DNA, the CDR3 is TGCGCCAGCAGCTCGGGGTTGGGGGACGGGACTGAAGCTTTCTTT. Translation: CASSSGLGDGTEAFF.

This clonotype came up many times. The V gene is TRBV5-1, the J gene TRBJ1-2; 8 bases agree with TRBD1. The CDR3 sequence is 14 residues long. Trimming cost V 4 bases and J 6 bases; bases outside gene matches: 8. Germline CDR1 is SGHRS and CDR2 is YFSETQ. CDR3 region: CASSPTTTGDGYTF. The CDR3 DNA sequence: TGCGCCAGCAGCCCAACTACGACAGGGGATGGCTACACCTTC.

The chain combines TRBV29-1 with TRBJ2-3, with TRBD1 matching 9 bases. After removal of 8 bases from V and 7 bases from J, the junction contained 10 bases not matched to a gene. Germline V gene data show CDR1 as SQVTM and CDR2 as ANQGSEA. This CDR3 comprises 13 residues. CDR3 loop: CSHLGQGRNTQYF. As DNA, the CDR3 is TGCAGCCACCTGGGACAGGGTCGAAATACGCAGTATTTT.

This clonotype has more than one count but fewer than ten. A much bigger clone sits one base away, suggesting this may be a read error. The chain joins TRBV6-4 to TRBJ2-7, with D possibly being TRBD1 (5 bases). CDR3 length equals 14 residues. The V and J ends lost 6 bases and 12 bases respectively, with 24 bases between them. Germline loops: CDR1 MRHNA, CDR2 SNTAGT. The CDR3 DNA reads as TGTGCCAGCAGGGACCTCTCACCACCCGACCAGGGGTACTTC. It encodes CASRDLSPPDQGYF.

This clonotype was seen a handful of times. This chain connects TRBV2 to TRBJ2-1; tentative D call: TRBD2 (6 bases). Trimming left V 6 bases short and J 9 bases short, with 15 bases between. CDR3 size: 13 residues. Germline CDR1 is SNHLY and CDR2 is FYNNEI. In DNA form, the CDR3 reads TGTGCCAGCAGGCCGGGACTCCCTTCTGAGCAGTTCTTC. Protein product: CASRPGLPSEQFF.

Only a few counts were recorded for this clonotype. The chain has TRBV28 and TRBJ1-1, with TRBD1 matching 8 bases. From germline, CDR1 is MDHEN and CDR2 SYDVKM. V was clipped by 9 bases and J by 1 base; unmatched bases: 7. The CDR3 runs 14 residues. The CDR3 protein is CASSPGGWNTEAFF. The CDR3 nucleotides are TGTGCCAGTTCCCCAGGGGGCTGGAACACTGAAGCTTTCTTT.

The sample holds a few counts of this clonotype. The chain recombines TRBV12-3 or TRBV12-4 with TRBJ1-5, with 8 bases lining up with TRBD1. The CDR3 totals 17 residues. J lost 4 bases, V lost 5 bases, and 13 bases had no gene match. The CDR3 reads CASSPRQGLGGNQPQHF. Written as DNA, the CDR3 is TGTGCCAGCAGTCCGAGACAGGGGCTCGGGGGAAATCAGCCCCAGCATTTT.

This clonotype was observed a few times. This chain uses TRBV7-9 with TRBJ1-4; 11 nucleotides match TRBD1. Germline V gene sequence: CDR1 SEHNR, CDR2 FQNEAQ (reference sequence). The length of the CDR3 is 18 residues. V shed 5 bases and J 6 bases; nucleotides not matched to a gene: 14. The CDR3 loop reads CASSGTGTGGKSYEKLFF. In DNA form, the CDR3 reads TGTGCCAGCAGCGGTACCGGGACAGGGGGGAAGAGTTATGAAAAACTGTTTTTT.

This clonotype was seen a few times. Germline and junction disagree at one end, which may indicate a read error. The chain links TRBV5-4 to TRBJ1-1; TRBD1 matches 9 bases. Per the germline V gene, CDR1 is SGHNT and CDR2 is YYREEE (reference sequence). There are 15 residues in the CDR3. The CDR3 loop is CACSLPGQGNTEAFF. The CDR3 DNA sequence: TGTGCCTGCAGCCTCCCGGGACAGGGTAACACTGAAGCTTTCTTT.

The rearrangement links TRBV11-1 to TRBJ2-1, with D hard to call. V dropped 5 bases and J dropped 10 bases, with 15 bases sitting between them. Germline loops: CDR1 SGHAT, CDR2 FQDESV (reference sequence). The CDR3 has 13 amino acids. In DNA form, the CDR3 reads TGTGCCAGCAGCACACATCCCCGACCGGAGCAGTTCTTC. It encodes CASSTHPRPEQFF.

The table lists this clonotype with a few counts. The CDR3: CSARDATGGQPQHF. CDR3 nucleotide sequence: TGCAGTGCTAGAGACGCGACAGGGGGACAGCCCCAGCATTTT. The chain joins TRBV20-1 to TRBJ1-5; TRBD1 matches 9 bases. This CDR3 is built from 14 residues. Germline V gene lookup returns CDR1 DFQATT and CDR2 SNEGSKA (reference sequence). V trimming: 0 bases; J trimming: 7 bases; junction bases outside the gene matches: 4.

The chain uses TRBV7-2 and TRBJ1-2; TRBD1 aligns across 7 bases. Germline V gene lookup returns CDR1 SGHTA and CDR2 FQGNSA. The trim removed 3 bases at V and 4 bases at J, leaving 8 bases unmatched. The CDR3 contains 15 residues. The CDR3 sequence: CASSFRTGEGYGYTF. In nucleotides, the CDR3 is TGTGCCAGCAGCTTTCGAACAGGGGAGGGCTATGGCTACACCTTC.

There are many counts of this clonotype. The rearrangement links TRBV7-2 to TRBJ2-3; TRBD2 aligns across 8 bases. Germline-derived CDR1 and CDR2 are SGHTA and FQGNSA. This CDR3 is built from 15 residues. The J segment lost 2 bases and the V segment lost 4 bases, leaving 5 bases of the junction unmatched. DNA for the CDR3: TGTGCCAGCAGCTGGGAGCGGGAGAACACAGATACGCAGTATTTT. This sequence encodes CASSWERENTDTQYF.

At least ten counts were recorded for this clonotype. The chain couples TRBV29-1 to TRBJ2-3, with unresolved D. Germline values: CDR1 SQVTM, CDR2 ANQGSEA. This CDR3 spans 16 amino acids. V lost 6 bases, J lost 1 base, and 20 bases lay in between. The CDR3 protein is CSVKKRTVWGTDTQYF. Here the CDR3 DNA reads TGCAGCGTCAAAAAACGTACGGTTTGGGGCACAGATACGCAGTATTTT.

This clonotype was picked up many times. V usage is TRBV28 and J usage is TRBJ2-5, with D perhaps matching TRBD1 (5 bases). The J call is doubtful: the DNA matches TRBJ2-7 better. The length of the CDR3 is 11 residues. Germline-derived CDR1 and CDR2 are MDHEN and SYDVKM. The chain's CDR3 is CASSLGAEQYF. The CDR3 DNA reads as TGTGCCAGCAGTTTAGGGGCCGAGCAGTACTTC.

This chain links TRBV11-2 with TRBJ2-3; weak D call: TRBD2 (5 bases). Germline lookup yields CDR1 SGHAT and CDR2 FQNNGV. Trimming pared 4 bases from V and 6 bases from J, leaving 20 bases between. The CDR3 spans 16 residues. CDR3 nucleotides: TGTGCCAGCAGCTGGGTTGGAGGTTTTTTCTCGGATACGCAGTATTTT. This gives the protein CASSWVGGFFSDTQYF. The full variable domain, with the rest looked up from reference TRBV11-2 and TRBJ2-3, is EAGVAQSPRYKIIEKRQSVAFWCNPISGHATLYWYQQILGQGPKLLIQFQNNGVVDDSQLPKDRFSAERLKGVDSTLKIQPAKLEDSAVYLCASSWVGGFFSDTQYFGPGTRLTVL.